This T cell receptor (beta chain) was obtained from a study of T cells after yellow fever vaccination. Whole-study context: The authors prepared low-cell-number fractions using SMART-Seq v4 Ultra Low Input. Study-level results: The booster saw the reappearance of most primary-vaccination clones (96% CD4, around 90% CD8). Only a minor proportion of clonotypes was detected across both CD4 and CD8 compartments.

This clonotype was recorded many times. Its target is unknown. A process of 5'RACE template switching, which added a universal primer site and UMIs, was used to make TCR cDNA. TCRdb re-derived calls from the 5' RACE reads in MiXCR, one entry per CDR3 protein. Of hundreds of thousands of distinct CDR3 sequences listed, approximately 13% are singletons. V lost 6 bases, J lost 8 bases, and 4 bases stayed unmatched. The CDR3 sequence is 12 residues long. Material: PBMCs, obtained on the day of the yellow fever booster vaccination. The gene calls are TRBV12-3 or TRBV12-4 and TRBJ2-1; 7 positions match TRBD2. The clonotype was recovered from a man aged 25-45 years who received the YFV17D yellow fever vaccine. The CDR3 DNA sequence: TGTGCCAGCAGCTCCCGGGGGGATGAGCAGTTCTTC. Translation gives CASSSRGDEQFF.